Listed below are T cell receptor beta chains from one sample, sequenced in a study of cytotoxic CD8 clonotypes in ibrutinib-treated CLL. Here immunoSEQ multiplex PCR was the method, and the copy in TCRdb shows in-frame clones only, minus some. The sample comprises some 200,000 clones, around 75% of which are singletons, and about 6.2% rests with the top ten. Source: PBMCs, taken after 12 months of ibrutinib treatment. The receptors originated from a human donor with chronic lymphocytic leukemia. CDR3s include the opening cysteine and the closing phenylalanine or tryptophan. Each record gives: CDR3 length, V gene, J gene, D gene, CDR3 protein, CDR3 DNA. D genes are given only for firm matches.

>13|TRBV9|TRBJ1-2|TRBD1
CASNRDSGYGYTF
TGTGCCAGCAACCGGGACAGCGGCTATGGCTACACCTTC
>16|TRBV25-1|TRBJ1-3|-
CASSEYRDFSGNTIYF
TGTGCCAGCAGTGAATATAGGGACTTCTCTGGAAACACCATATATTTT
>14|TRBV19|TRBJ1-1|TRBD1
CASSIPGQGAEAFF
TGTGCCAGTAGTATACCGGGACAGGGCGCTGAAGCTTTCTTT
>13|TRBV28|TRBJ1-2|-
CASSPRTVYGYTF
TGTGCCAGCAGTCCTCGGACAGTCTATGGCTACACCTTC
>12|TRBV30|TRBJ2-1|-
CAWSNALDEQFF
TGTGCCTGGAGTAATGCCCTTGATGAGCAGTTCTTC
>13|TRBV5-3|TRBJ2-2|-
CARSLVSAGELFF
TGTGCCAGAAGCTTGGTTTCGGCCGGGGAGCTGTTTTTT
>15|TRBV2|TRBJ2-4|-
CASSESRIAKNIQYF
TGTGCCAGCAGTGAATCCCGTATAGCCAAAAACATTCAGTACTTC
>13|TRBV29-1|TRBJ2-2|-
CSVERGANGELFF
TGCAGCGTTGAAAGGGGGGCCAACGGGGAGCTGTTTTTT
>13|TRBV6-5|TRBJ2-7|TRBD1
CASRGQIAYEQYF
TGTGCCAGCAGGGGACAGATAGCCTACGAGCAGTACTTC
>15|TRBV6-5|TRBJ2-7|-
CASSSPTLSGYEQYF
TGTGCCAGCAGTTCGCCGACCCTATCGGGCTACGAGCAGTACTTC
>15|TRBV30|TRBJ2-3|TRBD2
CAWSALAGSTDTQYF
TGTGCCTGGAGTGCACTAGCGGGGAGCACAGATACGCAGTATTTT